This entry lists 31 T cell receptor beta chains sequenced from one sample in a study of blood T cell repertoires in COVID-19. Clones were sequenced by immunoSEQ multiplex PCR, and TCRdb holds only the in-frame ones, with some missing. The sample holds 380,000 or so clones; approximately 86% are singletons and the top ten take about 7%. Sample: peripheral blood. These TCRs come from a woman aged 55-69 years with COVID-19, enrolled during active disease.

The genes are TRBV29-1 and TRBJ1-2; no firm D call. The CDR3 is 12 residues long. The V gene lost 6 bases and the J gene lost 4 bases, with 12 bases spanning the gap. The germline gives CDR1 SQVTM, CDR2 ANQGSEA. The CDR3 sequence: CSVEGRFYGYTF. CDR3 DNA: TGCAGCGTCGAGGGCAGATTCTATGGCTACACCTTC.

The chain carries TRBV6-6 and TRBJ1-2; D call uncertain. This CDR3 spans 12 amino acids. The germline V gene encodes CDR1 MNHNY and CDR2 SVGAGI (reference sequence). V lost 5 bases to trimming and J lost 4 bases, with 8 bases between them. The CDR3 DNA sequence: TGTGCCAGCAGTCCCCAGGTCTATGGCTACACCTTC. Its translation: CASSPQVYGYTF.

This chain links TRBV5-6 with TRBJ1-5; 10 bases fit TRBD1. This CDR3 has 16 residues. CDR1 and CDR2 from the germline V gene are SGHDT and YYEEEE. J was trimmed by 2 bases and V by 0 bases; bases with no gene match: 2. CDR3 amino acids: CASSLGQGARNQPQHF. The CDR3 DNA sequence: TGTGCCAGCAGCTTGGGACAGGGGGCACGCAATCAGCCCCAGCATTTT. Based on the CDR3 plus reference TRBV5-6 and TRBJ1-5, the full variable domain is DAGVTQSPTHLIKTRGQQVTLRCSPKSGHDTVSWYQQALGQGPQFIFQYYEEEERQRGNFPDRFSGHQFPNYSSELNVNALLLGDSALYLCASSLGQGARNQPQHFGDGTRLSIL.

The V and J genes are TRBV7-9 and TRBJ2-5; a possible D gene is TRBD1 (5 bases). V lost 3 bases and J lost 4, with 15 bases in between. Germline CDR1 and CDR2: SEHNR and FQNEAQ (reference sequence). The CDR3 totals 15 residues. The CDR3 DNA reads as TGTGCCAGCAGCTTTGGCAGGGCCCAGAGAGAGACCCAGTACTTC. Its protein is CASSFGRAQRETQYF.

The V and J genes are TRBV5-1 and TRBJ1-2, with D perhaps TRBD1 (5 bases). The CDR3 length is 14 residues. Per the germline V gene, CDR1 is SGHRS and CDR2 is YFSETQ. V was shortened by 3 bases and J by 4 bases, with 13 bases between the two germline ends. The CDR3 loop reads CASSSGIGVYGYTF. The CDR3 DNA reads as TGCGCCAGCAGCTCCGGTATAGGGGTCTATGGCTACACCTTC.

The chain employs TRBV5-6 and TRBJ2-5; maybe TRBD1 (5 bases). The CDR3 has 13 amino acids. V was trimmed by 4 bases and J by 3 bases, leaving 10 bases between them. Germline V lookup: CDR1 SGHDT, CDR2 YYEEEE. The CDR3 spells CASSLVGEETQYF. In nucleotides, the CDR3 is TGTGCCAGCAGCCTGGTAGGGGAAGAGACCCAGTACTTC.

Worth noting for this clone: Other DNA sequences in the same sample also yield this CDR3. CDR3 protein: CASSLGQGPYGYTF. CDR3 DNA sequence: TGTGCCAGCAGCTTGGGGCAGGGGCCCTATGGCTACACCTTC. The chain carries TRBV5-6 and TRBJ1-2, with D possibly matching TRBD1 (6 bases). Germline loops: CDR1 SGHDT, CDR2 YYEEEE. The germline V and J ends were trimmed by 0 bases and 4 bases, with 10 bases remaining between them. The length of the CDR3 is 14 residues.

This chain links TRBV3-1 (or the pseudogene TRBV3-2) with TRBJ2-1, with 7 bases fitting TRBD2. The CDR3 runs 17 residues. With V trimmed by 0 bases and J by 8 bases, 13 bases remained unmatched. The germline gives CDR1 LGHDT, CDR2 YNNKEL (reference sequence). CDR3 loop: CASSQEGDSGGSDEQFF. In nucleotides, the CDR3 is TGTGCCAGCAGCCAAGAAGGGGACTCCGGGGGGTCGGATGAGCAGTTCTTC.

The V call is TRBV30, the J call TRBJ1-5, with TRBD1 matching over 8 bases. The germline V gene encodes CDR1 GTSNPN and CDR2 SVGIG (reference sequence). V gave up 1 base and J gave up 6 bases; unmatched junction bases: 11. This CDR3 contains 16 residues. The CDR3, as DNA: TGTGCCTGGAGTGGGATGGGGCAGGGGGCCTTTCAGCCCCAGCATTTT. Amino acid sequence: CAWSGMGQGAFQPQHF.

The genes are TRBV9 and TRBJ2-3, with TRBD2 matching 7 bases. J gave up 3 bases and V 3 bases, and 13 bases lay outside the gene matches. CDR1 and CDR2 from the germline V gene are SGDLS and YYNGEE. This CDR3 has 17 amino acids. The CDR3 sequence: CASSDAFDGGWTDTQYF. The CDR3 nucleotides read TGTGCCAGCAGCGACGCCTTTGACGGGGGGTGGACAGATACGCAGTATTTT.

This clone was detected once. The rearrangement links TRBV5-1 to TRBJ1-1; unclear D gene. The germline gives CDR1 SGHRS, CDR2 YFSETQ. V lost 5 bases to trimming and J lost 4 bases, with 15 bases between them. The CDR3 runs to 14 residues. For the CDR3, the DNA is TGCGCCAGCAGACAGCGGACGGACTCCACTGAAGCTTTCTTT. Protein: CASRQRTDSTEAFF.

In this sample, this clone turned up a few times. This rearrangement joins TRBV6-2 or TRBV6-3 to TRBJ2-7, with 8 bases aligning to TRBD2. The CDR3 spans 14 residues. After removal of 2 bases from V and 6 bases from J, the junction contained 6 bases not matched to a gene. Germline V gives CDR1 MNHEY, CDR2 SVGEGT. The CDR3: CASSYTAGRGEQYF. The CDR3 nucleotides read TGTGCCAGCAGTTACACGGCCGGGAGGGGCGAGCAGTACTTC.

This sequence joins TRBV19 and TRBJ1-1; tentatively, D is TRBD1 (6 bases). Trimming stripped 6 bases from V and 1 base from J, with 12 bases between. CDR3 length: 14 amino acids. Per germline, CDR1 LNHDA and CDR2 SQIVND (reference sequence). This chain's CDR3 is CASRHRAKNTEAFF. The CDR3 DNA reads TGTGCCAGTAGGCACAGGGCGAAGAACACTGAAGCTTTCTTT.

V is TRBV6-5 and J is TRBJ1-5; weak D call: TRBD1 (6 bases). This CDR3 spans 15 amino acids. The V and J ends lost 6 bases and 5 bases respectively, with 17 bases between them. Looked up from germline, CDR1 is MNHEY and CDR2 is SVGAGI. In nucleotides, the CDR3 is TGTGCCAGCAGAATAGCGGGGGGCGAGTATCAGCCCCAGCATTTT. Protein: CASRIAGGEYQPQHF.

CDR3 in amino acids: CASTSRVVENQPQHF. CDR3 nucleotide sequence: TGTGCCAGTACCAGCAGGGTAGTCGAAAATCAGCCCCAGCATTTT. This sequence joins TRBV19 and TRBJ1-5, with D maybe TRBD1 (5 bases). Trimming stripped 7 bases from V and 4 bases from J, with 17 bases between. The length of the CDR3 is 15 residues. Germline CDR1 LNHDA, CDR2 SQIVND (reference sequence).

The chain is built from TRBV7-9 and TRBJ2-4; 7 bases are shared with TRBD1. The CDR3 is 16 amino acids. Trimming cost V 2 bases and J 4 bases; bases outside gene matches: 8. Germline CDR1 is SEHNR and CDR2 is FQNEAQ (reference sequence). CDR3 residues: CASSLIPDRAKNIQYF. DNA for the CDR3: TGTGCCAGCAGCTTAATCCCCGACAGGGCGAAAAACATTCAGTACTTC.

This chain connects TRBV5-5 to TRBJ2-7; 12 nucleotides match TRBD1. This CDR3 has 19 residues. Trimming removed 2 bases from V and 3 bases from J; junction bases left unmatched: 15. The germline CDR1 and CDR2 sequences are SGHKS and YYEKEE (reference sequence). The CDR3: CASSFSGTGGVKGVYEQYF. The CDR3 region has the DNA TGTGCCAGCAGCTTTTCCGGGACAGGGGGCGTTAAAGGGGTCTACGAGCAGTACTTC.

The chain recombines TRBV28 with TRBJ2-3, with unresolved D. Germline CDR1 reads MDHEN; CDR2 reads SYDVKM. The ends were cut back, 5 bases at V and 2 bases at J, with 14 bases in the middle. The CDR3 covers 15 residues. CDR3: CASSTSRKTTDTQYF. CDR3 nucleotide sequence: TGTGCCAGCAGTACATCCCGTAAAACCACAGATACGCAGTATTTT. Using reference TRBV28 and TRBJ2-3 for the parts outside the CDR3, the full variable domain is DVKVTQSSRYLVKRTGEKVFLECVQDMDHENMFWYRQDPGLGLRLIYFSYDVKMKEKGDIPEGYSVSREKKERFSLILESASTNQTSMYLCASSTSRKTTDTQYFGPGTRLTVL.

The chain carries TRBV3-1 (or the pseudogene TRBV3-2) and TRBJ1-2, with 10 bases that match TRBD1. Trimming removed 4 bases from V and 8 bases from J; junction bases left unmatched: 7. The V gene's germline CDR1 is LGHDT and CDR2 YNNKEL (reference sequence). This CDR3 spans 14 amino acids. This CDR3 reads CASSPTGGVNGYTF. DNA of the CDR3: TGTGCCAGCAGCCCGACAGGGGGCGTCAACGGCTACACCTTC.

V usage is TRBV21-1 and J usage is TRBJ2-7; the table's D call TRBD1 went unverified against the DNA. TRBV21-1 is given as a pseudogene. The CDR3 loop spans 15 amino acids. This CDR3 is CASSKPGNLSYEQYF. DNA for the CDR3: TGTGCCAGCAGCAAACCAGGGAACTTATCCTACGAGCAGTACTTC.

The V and J genes are TRBV6-5 and TRBJ1-1, with 7 positions matching TRBD1. From germline, CDR1 is MNHEY and CDR2 SVGAGI. CDR3 length: 15 amino acids. J was trimmed by 5 bases and V by 5 bases; bases with no gene match: 11. CDR3: CASSRIQGTRTEAFF. In DNA, the CDR3 is TGTGCCAGCAGTCGAATACAGGGGACTAGGACTGAAGCTTTCTTT.

The chain is built from TRBV5-5 and TRBJ2-3, with D unclear. The CDR3 consists of 14 residues. V was pared by 5 bases and J by 2 bases, with 12 bases between. Germline V gives CDR1 SGHKS, CDR2 YYEKEE (reference sequence). The CDR3 DNA is TGTGCCAGCAGTCCTCAGTCTTCCACAGATACGCAGTATTTT. Residues: CASSPQSSTDTQYF.

The chain employs TRBV3-1 (or the pseudogene TRBV3-2) and TRBJ2-3; 12 bases fit TRBD2. This CDR3 region has 16 residues. The V gene end was trimmed by 2 bases and the J gene end by 4 bases; junction bases not matched to a gene: 4. CDR1 is LGHDT and CDR2 is YNNKEL in the germline V gene (reference sequence). DNA of the CDR3: TGTGCCAGCAGCCAAAGACTAGCGGGAGCCTCAGATACGCAGTATTTT. Translation gives CASSQRLAGASDTQYF.

The gene calls are TRBV27 and TRBJ2-7; D is undetermined. The V gene's germline CDR1 is MNHEY and CDR2 SMNVEV (reference sequence). Between the trimmed V and J ends, which lost 4 bases and 5 bases, there was a span of 12 bases. The CDR3 covers 13 residues. The CDR3 sequence is CASSSTLTNEQYF. The CDR3 DNA follows: TGTGCCAGCAGTTCAACTTTAACGAACGAGCAGTACTTC.

This clone was found once. The same CDR3 also results from other DNA sequences found in this sample. This chain uses TRBV5-1 with TRBJ2-2, with 8 bases aligning to TRBD2. The CDR3 spans 16 residues. Trimming removed 1 base from V and 2 bases from J; junction bases left unmatched: 4. Germline V gene lookup returns CDR1 SGHRS and CDR2 YFSETQ. CDR3 sequence (DNA): TGCGCCAGCAGCTTGTTGGCGGGGGGTAACACCGGGGAGCTGTTTTTT. Translating gives CASSLLAGGNTGELFF.

The chain links TRBV28 to TRBJ1-2, with D unclear. The CDR3 consists of 12 residues. Trimming removed 7 bases from V and 5 bases from J, with 11 bases in between. Germline CDR1 and CDR2: MDHEN and SYDVKM. The CDR3 DNA sequence: TGTGCCAGCAATGGGCTGGAATATGGCTACACCTTC. The encoded protein is CASNGLEYGYTF.

CDR3 amino acids: CAGSGERDTEAFF. The CDR3 coding sequence is TGTGCCGGCTCAGGGGAGAGGGACACTGAAGCTTTCTTT. The V and J genes are TRBV2 and TRBJ1-1; D is perhaps TRBD1 (6 bases). The CDR3 length is 13 residues. The V gene's germline CDR1 is SNHLY and CDR2 FYNNEI. V lost 11 bases, J lost 3 bases, and 16 bases lay in between.

On this clone itself: The sample carries other DNA sequences with the same CDR3. V is TRBV9 and J is TRBJ1-1; maybe TRBD1 (6 bases). The germline V gene has CDR1 SGDLS and CDR2 YYNGEE. This CDR3 comprises 14 residues. The germline V and J ends were trimmed by 2 bases and 1 base, with 9 bases remaining between them. CDR3: CASSVVDRNTEAFF. The CDR3 coding sequence is TGTGCCAGCAGCGTGGTGGACAGGAACACTGAAGCTTTCTTT.

The chain combines TRBV5-4 with TRBJ2-7, with TRBD1 matching 10 bases. With 4 bases clipped from V and 6 bases from J, the junction kept 4 bases outside the gene matches. This CDR3 is 13 amino acids long. CDR1 is SGHNT and CDR2 is YYREEE in the germline V gene (reference sequence). The CDR3 nucleotides are TGTGCCAGCAGCATGACAGGGGGCAGCGAGCAGTACTTC. Translation: CASSMTGGSEQYF.

The chain employs TRBV4-2 and TRBJ1-1, with 8 bases fitting TRBD1. This CDR3 is built from 19 residues. V trimming: 0 bases; J trimming: 2 bases; junction bases outside the gene matches: 14. Germline loops: CDR1 LGHNA, CDR2 YNFKEQ. Here the CDR3 DNA reads TGTGCCAGCAGCCAAGATCTAACTATGCCAGGGGGCGGAAACACTGAAGCTTTCTTT. It is translated as CASSQDLTMPGGGNTEAFF.

The rearrangement uses TRBV7-2 and TRBJ2-7, with a weak D call TRBD1 (6 bases). Germline V gene lookup returns CDR1 SGHTA and CDR2 FQGNSA. The CDR3 has 13 residues. V lost 1 base and J 6 bases, leaving 10 bases between the germline ends. CDR3 loop: CASSLVVGGEQYF. The CDR3 nucleotides are TGTGCCAGCAGCTTAGTTGTAGGGGGCGAGCAGTACTTC.